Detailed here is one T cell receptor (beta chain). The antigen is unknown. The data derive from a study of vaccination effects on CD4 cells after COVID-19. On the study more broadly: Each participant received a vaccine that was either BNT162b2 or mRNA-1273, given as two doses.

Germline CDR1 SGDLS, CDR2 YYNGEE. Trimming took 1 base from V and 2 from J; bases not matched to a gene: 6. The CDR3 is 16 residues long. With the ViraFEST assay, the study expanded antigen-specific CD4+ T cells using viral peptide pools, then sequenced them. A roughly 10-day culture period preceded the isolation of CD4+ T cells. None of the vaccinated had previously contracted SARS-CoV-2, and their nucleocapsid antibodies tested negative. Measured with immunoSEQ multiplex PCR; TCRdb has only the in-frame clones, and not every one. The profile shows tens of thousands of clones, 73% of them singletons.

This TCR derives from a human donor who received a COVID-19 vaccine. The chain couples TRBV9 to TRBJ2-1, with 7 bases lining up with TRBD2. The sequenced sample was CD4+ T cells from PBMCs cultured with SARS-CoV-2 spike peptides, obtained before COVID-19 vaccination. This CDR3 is CASSVRSGGTYNEQFF. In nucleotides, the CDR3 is TGTGCCAGCAGCGTACGCTCGGGAGGAACCTACAATGAGCAGTTCTTC.